This T cell receptor (beta chain) was captured in a study of shared clonotypes between healthy human individuals. Across the whole study: Donors, aged 18 to 49, were a couple of women and three men. A donor's plate count was three for CD4 naive and three for CD4 memory; CD8 naive had two and CD8 memory one.

General observations from the study: Some clonotypes were shared by all four sorted-subset donors, while others were not shared. The non-shared ones had lower generation probabilities than the shared ones.

TCRdb's table, derived via immunoSEQ multiplex PCR, lists solely in-frame clones and lacks some. The sample yields 300,000 to 400,000 clones, roughly 87% seen once. Notes on this clone: Its antigen remains unknown.

V dropped 4 bases and J dropped 5 bases, with 13 bases sitting between them. The CDR3 runs 14 residues. The V gene's germline CDR1 is SEHNR and CDR2 FQNEAQ (reference sequence). The source is a man aged 18 to 29 in good health. This sequence joins TRBV7-9 and TRBJ2-3, with D possibly being TRBD2 (6 bases). The sample taken for sequencing was memory CD8+ T cells sorted from blood. Stated subset: CD45RO+ cells pooled with CCR7-negative TemRA cells. As DNA, the CDR3 is TGTGCCAGCAGCTGGACGGGGGAGATAGATACGCAGTATTTT. Residues: CASSWTGEIDTQYF.